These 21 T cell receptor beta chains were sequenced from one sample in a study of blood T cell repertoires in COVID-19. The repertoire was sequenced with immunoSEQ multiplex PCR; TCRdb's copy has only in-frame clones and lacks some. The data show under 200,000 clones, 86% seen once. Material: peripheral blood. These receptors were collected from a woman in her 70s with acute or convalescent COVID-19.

CDR3 nucleotides: TGTGCCAGTAGTGGAGACAGGGGGGTCACTGAAGCTTTCTTT. It codes for CASSGDRGVTEAFF. The J gene is TRBJ1-1, the V gene TRBV19; 9 bases match TRBD1. Unmatched junction bases numbered 5, after V lost 5 bases and J lost 4 bases. Germline-derived CDR1 and CDR2 are LNHDA and SQIVND (reference sequence). This CDR3 contains 14 residues.

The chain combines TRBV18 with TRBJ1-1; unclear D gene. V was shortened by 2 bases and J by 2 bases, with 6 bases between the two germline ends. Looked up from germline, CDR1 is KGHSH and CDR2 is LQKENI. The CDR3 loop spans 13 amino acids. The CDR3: CASSPSSNTEAFF. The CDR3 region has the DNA TGTGCCAGCTCACCATCGAGCAACACTGAAGCTTTCTTT. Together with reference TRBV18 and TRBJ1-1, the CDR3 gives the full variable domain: NAGVMQNPRHLVRRRGQEARLRCSPMKGHSHVYWYRQLPEEGLKFMVYLQKENIIDESGMPKERFSAEFPKEGPSILRIQQVVRGDSAAYFCASSPSSNTEAFFGQGTRLTVV.

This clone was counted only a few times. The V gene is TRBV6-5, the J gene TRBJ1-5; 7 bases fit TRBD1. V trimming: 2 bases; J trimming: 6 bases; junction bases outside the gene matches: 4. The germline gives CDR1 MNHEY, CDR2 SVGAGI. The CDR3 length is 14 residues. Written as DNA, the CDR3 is TGTGCCAGCAGTTACAGACAGGGAAGTCAGCCCCAGCATTTT. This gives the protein CASSYRQGSQPQHF.

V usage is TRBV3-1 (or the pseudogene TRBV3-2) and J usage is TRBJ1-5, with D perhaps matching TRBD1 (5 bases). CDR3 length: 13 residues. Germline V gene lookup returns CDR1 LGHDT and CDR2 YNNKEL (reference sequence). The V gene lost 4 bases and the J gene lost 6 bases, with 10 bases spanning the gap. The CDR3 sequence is CASSLRGGQPQHF. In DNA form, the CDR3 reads TGTGCCAGCAGCCTGCGGGGGGGTCAGCCCCAGCATTTT.

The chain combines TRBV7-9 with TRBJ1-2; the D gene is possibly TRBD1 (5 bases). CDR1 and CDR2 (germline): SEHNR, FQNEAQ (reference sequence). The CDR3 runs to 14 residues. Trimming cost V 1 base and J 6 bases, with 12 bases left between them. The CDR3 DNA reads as TGTGCCAGCAGCTTAGGGGGCAGGGCCGATGGCTACACCTTC. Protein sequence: CASSLGGRADGYTF. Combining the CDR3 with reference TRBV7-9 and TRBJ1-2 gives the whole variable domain DTGVSQNPRHKITKRGQNVTFRCDPISEHNRLYWYRQTLGQGPEFLTYFQNEAQLEKSRLLSDRFSAERPKGSFSTLEIQRTEQGDSAMYLCASSLGGRADGYTFGSGTRLTVV.

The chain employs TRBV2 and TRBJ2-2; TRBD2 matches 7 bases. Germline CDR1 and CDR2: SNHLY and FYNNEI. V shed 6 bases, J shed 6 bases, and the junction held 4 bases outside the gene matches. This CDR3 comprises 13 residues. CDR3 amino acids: CASRVLAAGELFF. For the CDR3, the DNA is TGTGCCAGCAGGGTTCTAGCGGCCGGGGAGCTGTTTTTT.

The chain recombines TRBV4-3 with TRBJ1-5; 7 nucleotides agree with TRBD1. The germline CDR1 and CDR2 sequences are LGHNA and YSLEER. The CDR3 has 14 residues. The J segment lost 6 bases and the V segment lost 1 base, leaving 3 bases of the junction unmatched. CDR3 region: CASSQVQGGQPQHF. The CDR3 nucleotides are TGCGCCAGCAGCCAAGTCCAGGGGGGTCAGCCCCAGCATTTT.

The DNA of the CDR3 is TGTGCCAGCAGTGGGCGGACAGGGAACTCAGGCTACACCTTC. It encodes CASSGRTGNSGYTF. This rearrangement joins TRBV2 to TRBJ1-2; 8 bases agree with TRBD1. This CDR3 spans 14 amino acids. The J segment lost 8 bases and the V segment lost 4 bases, leaving 9 bases of the junction unmatched. Germline V CDR1 and CDR2: SNHLY, FYNNEI.

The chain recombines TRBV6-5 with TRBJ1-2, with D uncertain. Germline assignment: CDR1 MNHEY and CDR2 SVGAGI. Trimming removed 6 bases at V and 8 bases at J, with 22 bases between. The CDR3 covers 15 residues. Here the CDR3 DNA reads TGTGCCAGCAGGCCACCGGGTTCCCCTTACCGGGGCTACACCTTC. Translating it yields CASRPPGSPYRGYTF.

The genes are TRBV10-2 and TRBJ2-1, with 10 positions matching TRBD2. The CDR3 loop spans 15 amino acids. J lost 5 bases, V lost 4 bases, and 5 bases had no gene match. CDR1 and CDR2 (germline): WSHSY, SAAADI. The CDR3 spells CASSALAGVHNEQFF. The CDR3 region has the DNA TGCGCCAGCAGTGCCCTAGCGGGGGTCCACAATGAGCAGTTCTTC.

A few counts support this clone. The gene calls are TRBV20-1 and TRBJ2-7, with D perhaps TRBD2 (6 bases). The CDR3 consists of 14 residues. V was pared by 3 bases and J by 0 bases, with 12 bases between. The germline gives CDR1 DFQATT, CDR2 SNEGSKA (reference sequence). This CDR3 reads CSASKAGPSYEQYF. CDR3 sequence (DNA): TGCAGTGCTAGTAAGGCGGGGCCCTCCTACGAGCAGTACTTC.

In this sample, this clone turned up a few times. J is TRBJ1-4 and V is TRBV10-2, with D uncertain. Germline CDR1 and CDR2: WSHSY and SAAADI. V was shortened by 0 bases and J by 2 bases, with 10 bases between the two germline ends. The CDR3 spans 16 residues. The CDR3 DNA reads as TGCGCCAGCAGTGAGTCGATTCAAGCCACTAATGAAAAACTGTTTTTT. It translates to CASSESIQATNEKLFF.

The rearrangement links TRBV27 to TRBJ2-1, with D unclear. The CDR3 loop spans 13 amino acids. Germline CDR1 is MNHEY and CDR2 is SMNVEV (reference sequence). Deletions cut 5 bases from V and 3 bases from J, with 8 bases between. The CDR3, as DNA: TGTGCCAGCAGTCCCCCCCACTACAATGAGCAGTTCTTC. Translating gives CASSPPHYNEQFF.

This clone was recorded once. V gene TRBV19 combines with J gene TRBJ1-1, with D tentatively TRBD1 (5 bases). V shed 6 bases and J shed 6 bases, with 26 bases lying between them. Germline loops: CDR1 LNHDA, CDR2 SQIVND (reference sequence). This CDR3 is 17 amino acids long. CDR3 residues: CASSAMTSGISRAEAFF. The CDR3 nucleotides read TGTGCCAGTAGCGCCATGACGTCAGGGATAAGTCGCGCTGAAGCTTTCTTT. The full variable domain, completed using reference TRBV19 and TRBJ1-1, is DGGITQSPKYLFRKEGQNVTLSCEQNLNHDAMYWYRQDPGQGLRLIYYSQIVNDFQKGDIAEGYSVSREKKESFPLTVTSAQKNPTAFYLCASSAMTSGISRAEAFFGQGTRLTVV.

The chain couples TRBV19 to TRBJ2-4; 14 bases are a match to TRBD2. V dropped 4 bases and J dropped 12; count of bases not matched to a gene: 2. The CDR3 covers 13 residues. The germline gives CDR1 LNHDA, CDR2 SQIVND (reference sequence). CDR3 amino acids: CASSTGLAGAQYF. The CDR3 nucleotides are TGTGCCAGTAGTACGGGACTAGCGGGAGCTCAGTACTTC.

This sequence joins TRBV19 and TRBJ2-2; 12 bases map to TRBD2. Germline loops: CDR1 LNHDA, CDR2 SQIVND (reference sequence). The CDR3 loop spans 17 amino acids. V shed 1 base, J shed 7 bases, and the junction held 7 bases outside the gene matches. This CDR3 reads CASSIGLAGEFGGELFF. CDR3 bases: TGTGCCAGTAGTATAGGACTAGCGGGAGAGTTCGGCGGGGAGCTGTTTTTT.

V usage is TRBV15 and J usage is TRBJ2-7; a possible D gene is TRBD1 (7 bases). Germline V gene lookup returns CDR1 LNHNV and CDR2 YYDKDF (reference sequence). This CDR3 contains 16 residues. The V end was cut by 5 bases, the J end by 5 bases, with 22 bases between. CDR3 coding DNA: TGTGCCACCAGCGGGAGGACCCGGGACAGCAGGCACGAGCAGTACTTC. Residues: CATSGRTRDSRHEQYF.

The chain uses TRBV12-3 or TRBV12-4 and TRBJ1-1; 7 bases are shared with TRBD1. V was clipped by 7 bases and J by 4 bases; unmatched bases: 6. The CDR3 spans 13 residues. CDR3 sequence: CASIEGAGTEAFF. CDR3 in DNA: TGTGCCAGCATCGAGGGGGCAGGCACTGAAGCTTTCTTT.

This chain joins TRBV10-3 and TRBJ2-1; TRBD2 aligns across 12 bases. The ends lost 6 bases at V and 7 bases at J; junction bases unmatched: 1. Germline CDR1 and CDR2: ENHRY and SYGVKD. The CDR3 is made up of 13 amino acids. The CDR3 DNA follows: TGTGCCATCAGAGGACTAGCGGGGAATGAGCAGTTCTTC. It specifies CAIRGLAGNEQFF.

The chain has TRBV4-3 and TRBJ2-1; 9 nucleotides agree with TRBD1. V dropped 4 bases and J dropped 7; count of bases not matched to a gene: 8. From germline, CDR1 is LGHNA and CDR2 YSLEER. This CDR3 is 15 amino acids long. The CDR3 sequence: CASSPGQGIENEQFF. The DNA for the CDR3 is TGCGCCAGCAGCCCGGGACAGGGAATTGAGAATGAGCAGTTCTTC.

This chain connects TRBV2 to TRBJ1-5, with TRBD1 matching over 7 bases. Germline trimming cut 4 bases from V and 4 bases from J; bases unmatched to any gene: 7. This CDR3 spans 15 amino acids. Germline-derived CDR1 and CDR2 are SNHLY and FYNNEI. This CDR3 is CASSGGTAINQPQHF. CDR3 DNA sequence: TGTGCCAGCAGTGGTGGGACAGCTATTAATCAGCCCCAGCATTTT.